The clone carrying this T cell receptor (beta chain) was seen only a few times. These data belong to a study of lymphopenia after photon versus proton radiotherapy. This CDR3 has 14 amino acids. Between the trimmed V and J ends, which lost 0 bases and 5 bases, there was a span of 9 bases. Germline V gene lookup returns CDR1 SGHNT and CDR2 YENEEA. Profiled with immunoSEQ multiplex PCR; TCRdb holds only in-frame clones, not every one. The sample lists 20,000 to 30,000 clones, around 83% occurring once. The chain recombines TRBV11-3 with TRBJ2-3; D is uncertain. Sequences were derived from peripheral blood, sampled from a patient treated with photon-based radiotherapy. This receptor was taken from a man aged 30 to 45 with gastric cancer. The DNA of the CDR3 is TGTGCCAGCAGCTTAGAACCCATGGGAGATACGCAGTATTTT. Translation gives CASSLEPMGDTQYF.